The clone carrying this T cell receptor beta chain showed up just once. Here immunoSEQ multiplex PCR was the method, and the copy in TCRdb shows in-frame clones only, minus some. The data hold about 120,000 clones, with 88% observed a single time. The sample originates from a study of control samples from healthy donors and cancer patients. V was pared by 3 bases and J by 4 bases, with 16 bases between. The CDR3 is 15 residues long. The V gene's germline CDR1 is KGHSH and CDR2 LQKENI. The TCR was taken from a man in his forties in good health. This chain joins TRBV18 and TRBJ2-7; maybe TRBD1 (5 bases). Sequencing was performed on blood. The DNA for the CDR3 is TGTGCCAGCTCACCTCAACAGGTCTCCGATTACGAGCAGTACTTC. Translating gives CASSPQQVSDYEQYF.